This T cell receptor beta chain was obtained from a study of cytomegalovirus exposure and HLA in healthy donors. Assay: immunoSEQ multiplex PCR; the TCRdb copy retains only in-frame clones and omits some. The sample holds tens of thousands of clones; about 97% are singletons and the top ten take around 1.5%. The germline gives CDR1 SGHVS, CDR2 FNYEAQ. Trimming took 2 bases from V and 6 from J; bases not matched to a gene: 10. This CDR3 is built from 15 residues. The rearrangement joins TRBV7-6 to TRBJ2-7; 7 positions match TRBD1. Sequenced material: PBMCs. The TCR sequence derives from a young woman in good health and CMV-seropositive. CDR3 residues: CASSLIWGRDSEQYF. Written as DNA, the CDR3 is TGTGCCAGCAGCTTAATCTGGGGAAGGGACAGCGAGCAGTACTTC.